One sample yielded the 18 T cell receptor beta chains listed below, sequenced in a study of CD8 T cells in ankylosing spondylitis. TCRdb reprocessed the 5' RACE reads via MiXCR and lists one record per CDR3 protein. The top ten clones hold more than 3.5% of a sample with some 200,000 distinct CDR3 sequences, about 20% of them seen once. Input material: blood, either unsorted or a sorted T cell fraction (not recorded which). The receptors derive from a male donor under 35 with ankylosing spondylitis or in good health (not recorded which).

This clonotype has a count of ten or more. The genes are TRBV10-3 and TRBJ1-4; D gene uncertain. V gave up 2 bases and J gave up 0 bases, with 7 bases separating them. The germline V gene encodes CDR1 ENHRY and CDR2 SYGVKD. The CDR3 spans 15 residues. As DNA, the CDR3 is TGTGCCATCAGTGAGCAGCAGGCAACTAATGAAAAACTGTTTTTT. Encoded protein: CAISEQQATNEKLFF.

This clonotype has at least ten counts. The V gene is TRBV7-2, the J gene TRBJ2-1; D perhaps matches TRBD2 (6 bases). CDR3 length: 12 residues. Per germline, CDR1 SGHTA and CDR2 FQGNSA. The V and J ends lost 5 bases and 12 bases respectively, with 14 bases between them. CDR3 nucleotides: TGTGCCAGCAGCCACCCCTTAGCGGCGCAGTTCTTC. This encodes CASSHPLAAQFF.

The V call is TRBV6-1, the J call TRBJ2-2; 11 bases are shared with TRBD2. CDR1 and CDR2 from the germline V gene are MNHNS and SASEGT. The trim removed 7 bases at V and 8 bases at J, leaving 3 bases unmatched. The CDR3 runs to 13 residues. Here the CDR3 reads CASKLAGEGELFF. CDR3 DNA sequence: TGTGCCAGCAAACTAGCGGGAGAGGGGGAGCTGTTTTTT.

This clonotype showed up just a few times. The gene calls are TRBV6-5 and TRBJ2-1; no firm D call. CDR1 and CDR2 (germline): MNHEY, SVGAGI. The CDR3 length is 14 residues. The V end lost 4 bases, the J end lost 6 bases, and 13 bases lay between the germline ends. CDR3: CASSSPNRGNEQFF. The CDR3 DNA reads TGTGCCAGCAGTTCCCCTAACCGTGGCAATGAGCAGTTCTTC.

The table lists this clonotype with a count of one. This rearrangement joins TRBV7-8 to TRBJ2-1; 15 positions match TRBD2. Germline trimming cut 5 bases from V and 3 bases from J; bases unmatched to any gene: 5. The germline V gene encodes CDR1 SGHVS and CDR2 FQNEAQ. The CDR3 runs to 17 residues. The chain's CDR3 is CASSTRTSGRDYNEQFF. CDR3 in DNA: TGTGCCAGCAGCACCCGGACTAGCGGGAGGGACTACAATGAGCAGTTCTTC. The entire variable domain, with the rest obtained from reference TRBV7-8 and TRBJ2-1, is as follows: GAGVSQSPRYKVAKRGQDVALRCDPISGHVSLFWYQQALGQGPEFLTYFQNEAQLDKSGLPSDRFFAERPEGSVSTLKIQRTQQEDSAVYLCASSTRTSGRDYNEQFFGPGTRLTVL.

This clonotype was detected many times. This sequence joins TRBV11-2 and TRBJ1-6; D is unresolved. The CDR3 totals 16 residues. The V and J ends lost 5 bases and 6 bases respectively, with 17 bases between them. Germline lookup yields CDR1 SGHAT and CDR2 FQNNGV. DNA for the CDR3: TGTGCCAGCAGCCCCCGAAGCCGGAGGGTTAATTCACCCCTCCACTTT. Its protein product is CASSPRSRRVNSPLHF.

This clonotype was seen a handful of times. The chain is built from TRBV6-5 and TRBJ2-3, with a tentative D call TRBD2 (7 bases). The CDR3 length is 15 residues. The germline gives CDR1 MNHEY, CDR2 SVGAGI. V dropped 2 bases and J dropped 5 bases, with 14 bases sitting between them. The CDR3 here is CASSYAWGGGDTQYF. The DNA of the CDR3 is TGTGCCAGCAGTTACGCCTGGGGAGGGGGAGATACGCAGTATTTT.

This clonotype was seen ten or more times. This rearrangement joins TRBV4-3 to TRBJ2-1; 8 bases fit TRBD2. The J segment lost 4 bases and the V segment lost 0 bases, leaving 5 bases of the junction unmatched. This CDR3 contains 16 residues. Germline values: CDR1 LGHNA, CDR2 YSLEER. The CDR3 coding sequence is TGCGCCAGCAGCCAAGAAGGAGCGGGAGATTACAATGAGCAGTTCTTC. This encodes CASSQEGAGDYNEQFF.

This clonotype was detected once. This chain's CDR3 is CSARDIGSTDTQYF. The CDR3 DNA sequence: TGCAGTGCTAGAGATATAGGGAGCACAGATACGCAGTATTTT. The chain uses TRBV20-1 and TRBJ2-3; D remains ambiguous. The CDR3 has 14 residues. Trimming took off 0 bases at V and 0 bases at J, with 7 bases between the two ends. Germline CDR1 DFQATT, CDR2 SNEGSKA (reference sequence).

This clonotype was counted at least ten times. The chain joins TRBV29-1 to TRBJ1-2; D perhaps matches TRBD1 (5 bases). Germline CDR1 is SQVTM and CDR2 is ANQGSEA. Trimming took 3 bases from V and 6 from J, leaving 8 bases between them. CDR3 length: 11 residues. CDR3 region: CSVDGADGYTF. CDR3 bases: TGCAGCGTTGACGGGGCTGATGGCTACACCTTC.

V and J are TRBV7-6 and TRBJ1-6; D unclear. The germline V gene has CDR1 SGHVS and CDR2 FNYEAQ. The CDR3 has 13 amino acids. Trimming removed 5 bases at V and 8 bases at J, with 10 bases between. CDR3 amino acids: CASSGPGYSPLHF. The CDR3 DNA sequence: TGTGCCAGCAGCGGACCGGGCTATTCACCCCTCCACTTT. The variable domain in full, completed from reference TRBV7-6 and TRBJ1-6, reads GAGVSQSPRYKVTKRGQDVALRCDPISGHVSLYWYRQALGQGPEFLTYFNYEAQQDKSGLPNDRFSAERPEGSISTLTIQRTEQRDSAMYRCASSGPGYSPLHFGNGTRLTVT.

This clonotype showed up many times. The V and J genes are TRBV6-5 and TRBJ2-1; D is uncertain. Trimming cost V 5 bases and J 1 base, with 3 bases left between them. Germline V CDR1 and CDR2: MNHEY, SVGAGI. This CDR3 spans 12 amino acids. For the CDR3, the DNA is TGTGCCAGCAGTCAATCCTACAATGAGCAGTTCTTC. This gives the protein CASSQSYNEQFF.

J is TRBJ1-5 and V is TRBV27, with TRBD1 as a possible D gene (5 bases). The V end was cut by 5 bases, the J end by 4 bases, with 12 bases between. The CDR3 length is 14 residues. CDR1 and CDR2 from the germline V gene are MNHEY and SMNVEV (reference sequence). As DNA, the CDR3 is TGTGCCAGCAGTGTAGGGGCCCCGAATCAGCCCCAGCATTTT. Protein: CASSVGAPNQPQHF.

This clonotype was seen ten or more times. The rearrangement links TRBV13 to TRBJ2-5; 9 bases map to TRBD2. Unmatched junction bases numbered 8, after V lost 3 bases and J lost 0 bases. CDR1 is PRHDT and CDR2 is FYEKMQ in the germline V gene (reference sequence). This CDR3 is 17 amino acids long. CDR3 loop: CASSFLGLAGNQETQYF. CDR3 DNA sequence: TGTGCCAGCAGCTTTTTGGGCCTAGCGGGGAACCAAGAGACCCAGTACTTC. The full variable domain, with the rest looked up from reference TRBV13 and TRBJ2-5, is AAGVIQSPRHLIKEKRETATLKCYPIPRHDTVYWYQQGPGQDPQFLISFYEKMQSDKGSIPDRFSAQQFSDYHSELNMSSLELGDSALYFCASSFLGLAGNQETQYFGPGTRLLVL.

This clonotype was counted a few times. The rearrangement links TRBV18 to TRBJ2-1; TRBD1 aligns across 7 bases. From germline, CDR1 is KGHSH and CDR2 LQKENI. There are 15 residues in the CDR3. V was clipped by 3 bases and J by 4 bases; unmatched bases: 6. CDR3 region: CASSPPGQNYNEQFF. CDR3 sequence (DNA): TGTGCCAGCTCACCGCCGGGACAGAATTACAATGAGCAGTTCTTC.

Ten or more counts support this clonotype. The chain combines TRBV7-2 with TRBJ2-7; 7 bases are a match to TRBD2. V was pared by 2 bases and J by 2 bases, with 6 bases of the junction left unmatched. Germline V gives CDR1 SGHTA, CDR2 FQGNSA. This CDR3 spans 15 amino acids. This CDR3 reads CASSLKGDYPYEQYF. The CDR3 nucleotides are TGTGCCAGCAGCTTAAAAGGGGACTACCCCTACGAGCAGTACTTC.

This clonotype was counted at least ten times. The chain is built from TRBV7-9 and TRBJ2-3, with 11 positions matching TRBD2. Losses at the gene ends were 2 bases for V and 3 bases for J; bases not matched to a gene: 10. The germline gives CDR1 SEHNR, CDR2 FQNEAQ (reference sequence). The CDR3 is made up of 18 amino acids. CDR3 nucleotides: TGTGCCAGCAGCTTAATAGGGATGGGGACTAGCGGTACAGATACGCAGTATTTT. This translates into CASSLIGMGTSGTDTQYF.

This clonotype was seen ten or more times. The rearrangement joins TRBV20-1 to TRBJ1-2, with D tentatively TRBD1 (5 bases). Germline lookup yields CDR1 DFQATT and CDR2 SNEGSKA (reference sequence). There are 11 residues in the CDR3. Trimming pared 6 bases from V and 5 bases from J, leaving 10 bases between. In DNA form, the CDR3 reads TGCAGTGCGCCCGACAGATATGGCTACACCTTC. Encoded protein: CSAPDRYGYTF.